Below, 18 T cell receptor beta chains from the same sample are listed, as sequenced in a study of blood T cell repertoires in COVID-19. The repertoire was sequenced with immunoSEQ multiplex PCR; TCRdb's copy has only in-frame clones and lacks some. Counted here are 150,000 or so clones, approximately 79% occurring once; the ten biggest clones make up 2.5% to 3%. Material for sequencing was PBMCs or T cells enriched from blood (not recorded which). The receptors were sampled from a woman aged 45-60 years who had recovered from COVID-19.

The gene calls are TRBV19 and TRBJ1-4; D is perhaps TRBD1 (6 bases). This CDR3 has 17 residues. Germline-derived CDR1 and CDR2 are LNHDA and SQIVND (reference sequence). V lost 6 bases, J lost 5 bases, and 22 bases lay in between. The CDR3 spells CASSPGGGGQENEKLFF. The CDR3 nucleotides are TGTGCCAGTAGCCCCGGCGGGGGGGGCCAGGAGAATGAAAAACTGTTTTTT.

The J gene is TRBJ2-1, the V gene TRBV11-3, with 7 nucleotides matching TRBD1. The CDR3 is made up of 18 amino acids. V was clipped by 0 bases and J by 5 bases; unmatched bases: 13. The germline V gene encodes CDR1 SGHNT and CDR2 YENEEA. CDR3: CASSLDRGWAGGNNEQFF. The CDR3 nucleotides are TGTGCCAGCAGCTTAGATCGAGGGTGGGCAGGGGGTAACAATGAGCAGTTCTTC. The complete variable domain, with remaining parts taken from reference TRBV11-3 and TRBJ2-1, reads EAGVVQSPRYKIIEKKQPVAFWCNPISGHNTLYWYLQNLGQGPELLIRYENEEAVDDSQLPKDRFSAERLKGVDSTLKIQPAELGDSAVYLCASSLDRGWAGGNNEQFFGPGTRLTVL.

The gene calls are TRBV9 and TRBJ1-3, with D perhaps TRBD1 (5 bases). Trimming removed 4 bases from V and 5 bases from J, with 13 bases in between. The germline CDR1 and CDR2 sequences are SGDLS and YYNGEE. The CDR3 contains 14 residues. CDR3 region: CASSYGRERNTIYF. DNA of the CDR3: TGTGCCAGCAGCTACGGCAGGGAAAGAAACACCATATATTTT.

The rearrangement links TRBV19 to TRBJ1-3, with D maybe TRBD1 (5 bases). The CDR3 loop spans 16 amino acids. Trimming cost V 3 bases and J 2 bases, with 14 bases left between them. Germline CDR1 and CDR2: LNHDA and SQIVND (reference sequence). The CDR3 here is CASSIAGRQTGNTIYF. CDR3 in DNA: TGTGCCAGTAGTATCGCCGGGAGACAGACTGGAAACACCATATATTTT.

The gene calls are TRBV4-1 and TRBJ1-2, with 10 nucleotides matching TRBD1. Losses at the gene ends were 4 bases for V and 3 bases for J; bases not matched to a gene: 11. The CDR3 contains 17 residues. Looked up from germline, CDR1 is MGHRA and CDR2 is YSYEKL. The chain's CDR3 is CASSRRDRGPQDYGYTF. The CDR3 DNA is TGCGCCAGCAGCCGCCGGGACAGGGGCCCCCAAGACTATGGCTACACCTTC.

V usage is TRBV6-5 and J usage is TRBJ1-1; a weak D match, TRBD1 (6 bases). With 5 bases removed from V and 7 bases from J, the gap between germline ends came to 17 bases. CDR1 is MNHEY and CDR2 is SVGAGI in the germline V gene. The CDR3 consists of 14 residues. CDR3 region: CASSPTDRSFEAFF. CDR3 sequence (DNA): TGTGCCAGCAGTCCGACGGACAGATCCTTTGAAGCTTTCTTT.

The chain carries TRBV27 and TRBJ2-7; 14 positions agree with TRBD2. Germline-derived CDR1 and CDR2 are MNHEY and SMNVEV (reference sequence). J gave up 2 bases and V 6 bases, and 9 bases lay outside the gene matches. This CDR3 comprises 17 residues. CDR3 region: CASSPGLAGGLPYEQYF. The CDR3 bases are TGTGCCAGCAGCCCCGGACTAGCGGGAGGTCTGCCCTACGAGCAGTACTTC.

The rearrangement links TRBV5-1 to TRBJ2-6; D is perhaps TRBD2 (6 bases). The CDR3 has 15 amino acids. The germline V gene has CDR1 SGHRS and CDR2 YFSETQ. Trimming shortened V by 3 bases and J by 3 bases, and 10 bases separated the two germline ends. CDR3 region: CASSSQGGGANVLTF. CDR3 coding DNA: TGCGCCAGCAGCTCGCAGGGAGGTGGGGCCAACGTCCTGACTTTC.

This chain connects TRBV9 to TRBJ2-2; TRBD2 aligns across 8 bases. After removal of 2 bases from V and 7 bases from J, the junction contained 7 bases not matched to a gene. CDR3 length: 15 residues. In germline, CDR1 is SGDLS, CDR2 YYNGEE. The CDR3 is CASSVSGSVGGELFF. The CDR3, as DNA: TGTGCCAGCAGCGTCAGCGGGAGCGTCGGCGGGGAGCTGTTTTTT.

Only one count was recorded for this clone. The J gene is TRBJ1-5, the V gene TRBV7-2, with D possibly TRBD1 on 6 matching bases. Germline values: CDR1 SGHTA, CDR2 FQGNSA. This CDR3 comprises 15 residues. Trimming removed 2 bases from V and 6 bases from J, with 14 bases in between. The CDR3 loop is CASSLSPTGTQPQHF. In nucleotides, the CDR3 is TGTGCCAGCAGCTTATCCCCGACAGGAACTCAGCCCCAGCATTTT.

The chain uses TRBV7-9 and TRBJ2-7, with TRBD2 identical over 7 bases. Trimming at V came to 5 bases and at J to 2 bases, leaving 15 bases not matched to a gene. Per germline, CDR1 SEHNR and CDR2 FQNEAQ (reference sequence). The length of the CDR3 is 17 residues. CDR3 sequence reads: CASSQTSTVGGAYEQYF. The CDR3 region has the DNA TGTGCCAGCAGCCAAACATCAACGGTGGGGGGGGCCTACGAGCAGTACTTC.

In the case of this clone: The identical CDR3 is also encoded by other nucleotide sequences in the sample. The chain combines TRBV18 with TRBJ2-3; no clear D. Trimming shortened V by 6 bases and J by 1 base, and 8 bases separated the two germline ends. This CDR3 is built from 13 residues. Germline CDR1 KGHSH, CDR2 LQKENI. CDR3 amino acids: CASSAQGTDTQYF. The CDR3 coding sequence is TGTGCCAGCTCGGCTCAAGGCACAGATACGCAGTATTTT.

This clone was picked up a small number of times. The genes are TRBV28 and TRBJ2-7; 7 nucleotides agree with TRBD1. CDR1 and CDR2 (germline): MDHEN, SYDVKM. CDR3 size: 14 residues. The trim removed 3 bases at V and 4 bases at J, leaving 6 bases unmatched. The chain's CDR3 is CASSFEGAGYEQYF. Written as DNA, the CDR3 is TGTGCCAGCAGTTTCGAGGGGGCAGGGTACGAGCAGTACTTC.

The V and J genes are TRBV2 and TRBJ1-6, with TRBD1 as a possible D gene (6 bases). Trimming shortened V by 4 bases and J by 10 bases, and 17 bases separated the two germline ends. Germline loops: CDR1 SNHLY, CDR2 FYNNEI. This CDR3 is 15 amino acids long. CDR3 DNA: TGTGCCAGCAGTGCCTTCGGGCAGGGGAAATCACCCCTCCACTTT. Amino acids: CASSAFGQGKSPLHF.

This chain uses TRBV5-1 with TRBJ2-5; the D is unclear. Deletions cut 2 bases from V and 3 bases from J, with 11 bases between. Germline CDR1 is SGHRS and CDR2 is YFSETQ. There are 14 residues in the CDR3. Here the CDR3 DNA reads TGCGCCAGCAGCTTCGGGTATAACGAAGAGACCCAGTACTTC. Translating it yields CASSFGYNEETQYF.

The genes are TRBV10-3 and TRBJ1-4, with a possible D match to TRBD1 (5 bases). Trimming took off 4 bases at V and 0 bases at J, with 9 bases between the two ends. CDR3 length equals 15 residues. From germline, CDR1 is ENHRY and CDR2 SYGVKD. CDR3 sequence reads: CAISVGEATNEKLFF. CDR3 DNA: TGTGCCATCAGTGTGGGGGAGGCAACTAATGAAAAACTGTTTTTT.

V usage is TRBV28 and J usage is TRBJ1-5; no clear D gene. This CDR3 spans 15 amino acids. Germline CDR1 reads MDHEN; CDR2 reads SYDVKM. V dropped 0 bases and J dropped 0 bases, with 6 bases sitting between them. The CDR3 nucleotides are TGTGCCAGCAGTTTATGGCAGAATAGCAATCAGCCCCAGCATTTT. This translates into CASSLWQNSNQPQHF. Full variable domain (remainder filled in from reference TRBV28 and TRBJ1-5): DVKVTQSSRYLVKRTGEKVFLECVQDMDHENMFWYRQDPGLGLRLIYFSYDVKMKEKGDIPEGYSVSREKKERFSLILESASTNQTSMYLCASSLWQNSNQPQHFGDGTRLSIL.

The J gene is TRBJ2-3, the V gene TRBV7-9, with 10 bases lining up with TRBD2. Germline V CDR1 and CDR2: SEHNR, FQNEAQ (reference sequence). With 10 bases clipped from V and 3 bases from J, the junction kept 10 bases outside the gene matches. This CDR3 has 15 residues. DNA of the CDR3: TGTGCCATGGGGCTAGCGGGAGTAGGAACAGATACGCAGTATTTT. This translates into CAMGLAGVGTDTQYF.